The source of this TCR beta chain is a study of blood T cell repertoires in COVID-19. At the level of the study: Sites across the United States, Italy and Spain contributed samples from acute and convalescent COVID-19. PBMCs, B-cell-depleted T cells, or T cells provided the cDNA or gDNA that made up the material.

Original handling: Estimation of nucleated cell counts relied on the amplification of reference gene primers. Sequencing was performed with immunoSEQ multiplex PCR; in TCRdb, only in-frame clones are kept and a portion is missing. The V and J calls and clone size come from that table; D and trimming were worked out from the DNA. The top ten hold roughly 4% of the sample, which has 300,000 or so clones, about 86% seen once. This CDR3 region has 13 residues. Germline CDR1 reads SEHNR; CDR2 reads FQNEAQ (reference sequence). The germline V and J ends were trimmed by 2 bases and 4 bases, with 5 bases remaining between them. This study enrolled people aged roughly 18 to 89 from about two dozen US geographic areas.

V is TRBV7-9 and J is TRBJ2-2; D remains ambiguous. Sequences were obtained from PBMCs or T cells enriched from blood (not recorded which). The receptor's source is a woman aged 35 to 49 with acute COVID-19. This chain's CDR3 is CASSLPGTGELFF. The DNA for the CDR3 is TGTGCCAGCAGCTTACCCGGCACCGGGGAGCTGTTTTTT. Combining the CDR3 with reference TRBV7-9 and TRBJ2-2 gives the whole variable domain DTGVSQNPRHKITKRGQNVTFRCDPISEHNRLYWYRQTLGQGPEFLTYFQNEAQLEKSRLLSDRFSAERPKGSFSTLEIQRTEQGDSAMYLCASSLPGTGELFFGEGSRLTVL.